A selection of T cell receptor beta chains follows, all from one sample in a study of T cell responses to AZD1222 COVID-19 vaccine. Profiled with immunoSEQ multiplex PCR; TCRdb holds only in-frame clones, not every one. The table records roughly 96,000 clones, roughly 90% of them present only once. This material consisted of peripheral blood, taken on day 0 of AZD1222 vaccination. The source is an adult in good health. Both conserved end residues are part of each CDR3. The D gene is left open where the match is weak. Rows give clone size only sometimes, using once, few, many, or a class for an expanded clone.

size	V	J	D	CDR3	DNA
.	TRBV20-1	TRBJ1-1	.	CSARPGPEAFF	TGCAGTGCTAGACCGGGGCCTGAAGCTTTCTTT
.	TRBV7-3	TRBJ2-3	.	CASSSRAPDTQYF	TGTGCCAGCAGCTCCAGGGCCCCAGATACGCAGTATTTT
.	TRBV2	TRBJ2-3	TRBD1	CASRSRQGTDTQYF	TGTGCCAGCAGATCGAGACAGGGGACAGATACGCAGTATTTT
.	TRBV5-4	TRBJ2-7	.	CASSSLWGRVDEQYF	TGTGCCAGCAGCTCCCTGTGGGGGCGCGTCGACGAGCAGTACTTC
.	TRBV10-3	TRBJ1-6	TRBD1	CAIRFGQGSNSPLHF	TGTGCCATCAGATTCGGACAGGGATCAAATTCACCCCTCCACTTT
.	TRBV6-5	TRBJ1-2	.	CASRNLGRGYTF	TGTGCCAGCAGAAACCTTGGGCGCGGCTACACCTTC
.	TRBV19	TRBJ1-5	TRBD1	CASRDREYLEPQHF	TGTGCCAGTAGGGACAGGGAGTACCTAGAGCCCCAGCATTTT
.	TRBV11-3	TRBJ1-5	.	CASSLNLSAVYSNQPQHF	TGTGCCAGCAGCTTAAACCTCAGCGCCGTTTATAGCAATCAGCCCCAGCATTTT
few	TRBV7-9	TRBJ2-7	.	CASSFGSGPYEQYF	TGTGCCAGCAGCTTTGGTTCAGGCCCTTACGAGCAGTACTTC
.	TRBV27	TRBJ1-5	TRBD1	CASSLSRTGRVVQPQHF	TGTGCCAGCAGTTTATCCCGGACAGGGAGGGTGGTCCAGCCCCAGCATTTT
.	TRBV18	TRBJ2-5	.	CASSPGSQETQYF	TGTGCCAGCTCACCCGGCTCTCAAGAGACCCAGTACTTC
.	TRBV7-2	TRBJ2-3	.	CASSLRGSDTQYF	TGTGCCAGCAGCTTAAGAGGGTCAGATACGCAGTATTTT
.	TRBV24-1	TRBJ2-3	TRBD1	CATSEAGTGAQYF	TGTGCCACCAGTGAGGCAGGCACAGGGGCGCAGTATTTT
.	TRBV7-2	TRBJ2-3	.	CASSLATPGEGNTQYF	TGTGCCAGCAGCTTAGCGACGCCGGGAGAGGGAAATACGCAGTATTTT
.	TRBV19	TRBJ2-4	.	CASSRGEGGNIQYF	TGTGCCAGTAGTAGGGGGGAAGGCGGCAACATTCAGTACTTC
once	TRBV6-1	TRBJ1-6	.	CASSEEGRLNSPLHF	TGTGCCAGCAGTGAAGAGGGACGGCTAAATTCACCCCTCCACTTT
.	TRBV7-8	TRBJ1-1	.	CASSLRQPYEAFF	TGTGCCAGCAGCTTAAGACAGCCATATGAAGCTTTCTTT
.	TRBV27	TRBJ2-2	TRBD2	CASSPGTTDGGELFF	TGTGCCAGCAGTCCCGGGACTACTGACGGCGGGGAGCTGTTTTTT
.	TRBV19	TRBJ2-5	.	CASSVQGRSQETQYF	TGTGCCAGTAGTGTACAGGGCCGGTCCCAAGAGACCCAGTACTTC
.	TRBV6-5	TRBJ1-2	TRBD1	CASRSGTGGNYGYTF	TGTGCCAGCAGGTCCGGGACAGGGGGCAACTATGGCTACACCTTC
.	TRBV5-1	TRBJ1-1	.	CASSLDRVEGTEAFF	TGCGCCAGCAGCTTGGACAGGGTGGAGGGCACTGAAGCTTTCTTT
.	TRBV23-1	TRBJ1-6	.	CASSQSTRQDSTESPLHF	TGCGCCAGCAGTCAATCTACCCGACAGGACAGTACCGAATCACCCCTCCACTTT
.	TRBV27	TRBJ1-1	.	CASSLRGEGEAFF	TGTGCCAGCAGTTTAAGAGGGGAGGGTGAAGCTTTCTTT
.	TRBV7-2	TRBJ1-5	.	CASSPQLYGDNQPQHF	TGTGCCAGCAGCCCCCAGTTATACGGAGACAATCAGCCCCAGCATTTT
.	TRBV10-3	TRBJ2-7	.	CAISDTWDYEQYF	TGTGCCATCAGTGATACGTGGGACTACGAGCAGTACTTC
.	TRBV27	TRBJ2-3	TRBD2	CASSYTPISGRIDTQYF	TGTGCCAGCAGTTACACCCCCATTAGCGGGAGAATAGATACGCAGTATTTT
few	TRBV24-1	TRBJ2-1	.	CATSDLPSAGLNYNEQFF	TGTGCCACCAGTGACCTACCTTCCGCGGGACTCAACTACAATGAGCAGTTCTTC
.	TRBV4-1	TRBJ2-7	.	CASSQTGTSSYEQYF	TGCGCCAGCAGCCAAACGGGGACAAGTTCCTACGAGCAGTACTTC
.	TRBV28	TRBJ2-2	.	CATQLGGTGELFF	TGTGCCACCCAATTAGGGGGCACCGGGGAGCTGTTTTTT
.	TRBV20-1	TRBJ2-5	.	CSASKGGGEETQYF	TGCAGTGCTAGTAAGGGGGGCGGAGAAGAGACCCAGTACTTC
.	TRBV11-1	TRBJ2-2	.	CASSSGGGGYTGELFF	TGTGCCAGCAGCTCCGGTGGAGGGGGCTACACCGGGGAGCTGTTTTTT
.	TRBV30	TRBJ1-1	TRBD1	CAWSVPSKDRRGKAFF	TGTGCCTGGAGTGTACCTTCTAAGGACAGGAGGGGCAAAGCTTTCTTT
.	TRBV7-9	TRBJ1-6	.	CASSPREGSPLHF	TGTGCCAGCAGCCCGCGAGAGGGTTCACCCCTCCACTTT
.	TRBV19	TRBJ1-1	.	CASSIDGGTEAFF	TGTGCCAGTAGTATTGACGGGGGCACTGAAGCTTTCTTT
few	TRBV5-5	TRBJ2-3	.	CASSLAPGTDTQYF	TGTGCCAGCAGCTTGGCCCCGGGGACAGATACGCAGTATTTT
.	TRBV4-1	TRBJ2-3	.	CASSQDGGLGRSTDTQYF	TGCGCCAGCAGCCAAGATGGGGGTTTGGGGAGATCCACAGATACGCAGTATTTT
.	TRBV6-4	TRBJ2-1	.	CASSVESDYEQFF	TGTGCCAGCAGTGTGGAGAGTGATTATGAGCAGTTCTTC
.	TRBV7-7	TRBJ2-2	TRBD1	CASSTGGSAGELFF	TGTGCTAGCAGCACAGGGGGCAGCGCCGGGGAGCTGTTTTTT
.	TRBV7-9	TRBJ2-7	TRBD1	CASSLADRRRNYEQYF	TGTGCCAGCAGCTTAGCGGACAGGCGTCGGAACTACGAGCAGTACTTC
once	TRBV20-1	TRBJ2-7	TRBD2	CSASPQRGSYEQYF	TGCAGTGCTAGTCCCCAGCGGGGATCCTACGAGCAGTACTTC
.	TRBV6-5	TRBJ2-3	TRBD1	CASSIQGVPADTQYF	TGTGCCAGCAGTATACAGGGGGTTCCAGCAGATACGCAGTATTTT
.	TRBV19	TRBJ1-1	.	CASSSPGLTTEAFF	TGTGCCAGTAGTTCGCCAGGGTTGACCACTGAAGCTTTCTTT
.	TRBV7-2	TRBJ2-2	TRBD2	CASSFLAGGTGELFF	TGTGCCAGCAGCTTTTTAGCGGGAGGAACCGGGGAGCTGTTTTTT
.	TRBV5-6	TRBJ2-7	.	CASSRDGTYEQYF	TGTGCCAGCAGCAGGGACGGGACCTACGAGCAGTACTTC
.	TRBV30	TRBJ1-1	TRBD1	CAWEQGAGTEAFF	TGTGCCTGGGAACAGGGGGCTGGGACTGAAGCTTTCTTT
.	TRBV19	TRBJ1-1	TRBD1	CASSIGSRQGRTEAFF	TGTGCCAGTAGTATAGGTTCCCGACAGGGTCGGACTGAAGCTTTCTTT
once	TRBV6-5	TRBJ1-2	TRBD1	CASSSEYRGHYGYTF	TGTGCCAGCAGTTCCGAATACAGGGGACACTATGGCTACACCTTC
.	TRBV7-2	TRBJ2-7	TRBD2	CASSPGLVSEQYF	TGTGCCAGCAGCCCGGGACTAGTGAGCGAGCAGTACTTC